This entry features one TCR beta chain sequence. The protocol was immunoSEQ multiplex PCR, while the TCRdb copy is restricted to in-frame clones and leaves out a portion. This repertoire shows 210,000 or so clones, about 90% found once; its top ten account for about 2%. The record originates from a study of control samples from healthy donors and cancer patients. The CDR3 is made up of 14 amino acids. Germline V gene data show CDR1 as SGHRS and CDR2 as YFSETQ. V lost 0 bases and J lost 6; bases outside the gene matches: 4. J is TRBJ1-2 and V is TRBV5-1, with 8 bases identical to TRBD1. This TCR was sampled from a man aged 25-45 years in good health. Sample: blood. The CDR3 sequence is CASSLGQGNHGYTF. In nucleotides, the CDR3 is TGCGCCAGCAGCTTGGGACAGGGGAATCATGGCTACACCTTC.